What follows are 25 T cell receptor beta chains derived from one specimen sequenced in a study of molecular identifiers for immune sequencing clone quantification. TCRdb re-analysed the PCR reads in MiXCR, keeping a single row per CDR3 protein. The data contain some 100,000 distinct CDR3 sequences, around 20% of them singletons. The sequenced material came from naive CD8+ T cells from blood, with Jurkat cell RNA spiked in. The subset was: FACS-sorted CD8+CD4-CCR7+CD45RA+ naive T cells. All receptors come from a human donor in good health. Some libraries in this study had Jurkat cell RNA spiked in.

The table lists this clonotype with many counts. J is TRBJ2-3 and V is TRBV7-9; D ambiguous. The CDR3 is made up of 16 amino acids. The V and J ends lost 0 bases and 0 bases respectively, with 10 bases between them. In germline, CDR1 is SEHNR, CDR2 FQNEAQ (reference sequence). CDR3 loop: CASSLASYESTDTQYF. In DNA, the CDR3 is TGTGCCAGCAGCTTAGCGAGTTATGAGAGCACAGATACGCAGTATTTT.

This clonotype was counted ten times or more. This chain links TRBV15 with TRBJ1-6, with D possibly being TRBD1 (5 bases). The V end lost 3 bases, the J end lost 4 bases, and 13 bases lay between the germline ends. Germline CDR1 LNHNV, CDR2 YYDKDF (reference sequence). The CDR3 runs 16 residues. The CDR3 nucleotides read TGTGCCACCAGCAGTTTGGACAAGTTTTATAATTCACCCCTCCACTTT. Translated, it gives CATSSLDKFYNSPLHF.

This clonotype was seen repeatedly, ten times or more. The chain is built from TRBV7-9 and TRBJ2-7, with 7 bases lining up with TRBD2. The CDR3 contains 13 residues. Per germline, CDR1 SEHNR and CDR2 FQNEAQ (reference sequence). The J segment lost 0 bases and the V segment lost 8 bases, leaving 4 bases of the junction unmatched. CDR3 residues: CASRAGRSYEQYF. The CDR3 nucleotides are TGTGCCAGCCGAGCGGGGCGCTCCTACGAGCAGTACTTC.

With respect to this clonotype: A single base separates this from a much larger clone, so it may be a read error. The conserved closing phenylalanine or tryptophan is absent in this CDR3, likely reflecting a read error. The chain recombines TRBV6-1 with TRBJ2-7, with D possibly TRBD2 on 5 matching bases. The CDR3 is made up of 15 amino acids. V was trimmed by 6 bases and J by 3 bases, leaving 18 bases between them. From germline, CDR1 is MNHNS and CDR2 SASEGT. CDR3 sequence (DNA): TGTGCCAGCAGCCTCAGAAAAGACGGGATCTACGAGCAGTACCTC. This translates into CASSLRKDGIYEQYL.

This clonotype showed up many times. The chain couples TRBV30 to TRBJ2-3, with TRBD1 identical over 9 bases. Unmatched junction bases numbered 0, after V lost 5 bases and J lost 3 bases. In germline, CDR1 is GTSNPN, CDR2 SVGIG (reference sequence). This CDR3 is built from 12 residues. CDR3 sequence: CAWDRGTDTQYF. In DNA, the CDR3 is TGTGCCTGGGACAGGGGGACAGATACGCAGTATTTT.

This clonotype occurred many times. The chain has TRBV28 and TRBJ2-7; a weak D match, TRBD1 (6 bases). This CDR3 region has 11 residues. Germline V CDR1 and CDR2: MDHEN, SYDVKM. V lost 7 bases and J 4 bases, leaving 8 bases between the germline ends. The CDR3 DNA reads TGTGCCAGCAAGGGGGTTTACGAGCAGTACTTC. Residues: CASKGVYEQYF.

Regarding this clonotype: An end of the junction differs from the germline gene, which may be a read error. This sequence joins TRBV3-1 and TRBJ2-1; possible D gene TRBD2, 5 bases. CDR3 length: 14 amino acids. Germline V gene data show CDR1 as LGHDT and CDR2 as YNNKEL (reference sequence). For the CDR3, the DNA is TGTGCCGGCAGGTCCCGAACCGGGAAAGTGGAGCAGTTCTTC. This encodes CAGRSRTGKVEQFF.

The sample holds many counts of this clonotype. This rearrangement joins TRBV28 to TRBJ2-3; D remains ambiguous. V was clipped by 1 base and J by 0 bases, with 11 bases between them. CDR1 and CDR2 from the germline V gene are MDHEN and SYDVKM. The CDR3 is 16 residues long. The CDR3 sequence: CASSLFQSKSTDTQYF. The CDR3 DNA follows: TGTGCCAGCAGTTTATTCCAGTCAAAGAGCACAGATACGCAGTATTTT.

There are many counts of this clonotype. This sequence joins TRBV20-1 and TRBJ1-1; D call uncertain. Trimming cost V 5 bases and J 4 bases, with 8 bases left between them. This CDR3 comprises 11 residues. Germline loops: CDR1 DFQATT, CDR2 SNEGSKA (reference sequence). CDR3 coding DNA: TGCAGTGCTTTTTGGAGCACTGAAGCTTTCTTT. This gives the protein CSAFWSTEAFF.

There are many counts of this clonotype. The chain recombines TRBV7-9 with TRBJ2-4; D is possibly TRBD2 (5 bases). Trimming left V 0 bases short and J 0 bases short, with 6 bases between. Looked up from germline, CDR1 is SEHNR and CDR2 is FQNEAQ (reference sequence). This CDR3 has 15 amino acids. The CDR3 bases are TGTGCCAGCAGCTTAGCCGGACTAGCCAAAAACATTCAGTACTTC. It encodes CASSLAGLAKNIQYF.

Details on this clonotype: Possible read error: a much larger clone is one base away. The V and J genes are TRBV4-3 and TRBJ1-1, with D possibly TRBD1 on 6 matching bases. The germline V gene encodes CDR1 LGHNA and CDR2 YSLEER. CDR3 length: 17 amino acids. V lost 1 base and J lost 1, with 16 bases in between. The chain's CDR3 is CASSQGGLGGSNTEAFF. Here the CDR3 DNA reads TGCGCCAGCAGCCAAGGGGGGCTTGGGGGTTCGAACACTGAAGCTTTCTTT.

This clonotype was counted at least ten times. This rearrangement joins TRBV25-1 to TRBJ1-1, with D possibly TRBD1 on 5 matching bases. CDR1 is MGHDK, CDR2 SYGVNS, per germline. V lost 2 bases and J 3 bases, leaving 7 bases between the germline ends. The CDR3 is 13 amino acids. Written as DNA, the CDR3 is TGTGCCAGCAGTGAAGACAGAGACACTGAAGCTTTCTTT. It is translated as CASSEDRDTEAFF.

The chain couples TRBV6-5 to TRBJ2-7, with 11 bases identical to TRBD2. The CDR3 sequence is 16 residues long. CDR1 and CDR2 (germline): MNHEY, SVGAGI. V lost 0 bases and J lost 2; bases outside the gene matches: 3. CDR3 region: CASSYSTGLAAYEQYF. CDR3 DNA: TGTGCCAGCAGTTACTCGACGGGACTAGCGGCCTACGAGCAGTACTTC.

This clonotype was seen repeatedly, ten times or more. The V and J genes are TRBV6-1 and TRBJ2-3; TRBD2 agrees at 13 bases. There are 16 residues in the CDR3. Germline values: CDR1 MNHNS, CDR2 SASEGT. V dropped 4 bases and J dropped 8; count of bases not matched to a gene: 9. CDR3 residues: CASSVTSGGALGTQYF. CDR3 coding DNA: TGTGCCAGCAGTGTCACTAGCGGGGGGGCTTTGGGTACGCAGTATTTT.

This clonotype was picked up many times. V and J are TRBV9 and TRBJ2-1; TRBD2 aligns across 7 bases. The CDR3 is made up of 16 amino acids. The germline gives CDR1 SGDLS, CDR2 YYNGEE. Losses at the gene ends were 0 bases for V and 4 bases for J; bases not matched to a gene: 7. The CDR3 reads CASSVVGLAVYNEQFF. CDR3 in DNA: TGTGCCAGCAGCGTAGTCGGCCTAGCGGTTTACAATGAGCAGTTCTTC.

This clonotype was detected only a few times. A much larger clone differs by one base, so this may be a read error. A read error is likely, as this CDR3 ends without the conserved phenylalanine or tryptophan. The CDR3 reads CSASGTGFYEQYL. CDR3 nucleotides: TGCAGTGCTTCCGGGACAGGGTTCTACGAGCAGTACCTC. The genes are TRBV20-1 and TRBJ2-7, with TRBD1 identical over 9 bases. Unmatched junction bases numbered 5, after V lost 5 bases and J lost 3 bases. The CDR3 covers 13 residues. CDR1 and CDR2 from the germline V gene are DFQATT and SNEGSKA (reference sequence).

The table lists this clonotype with many counts. This rearrangement joins TRBV27 to TRBJ2-1, with TRBD2 matching over 8 bases. CDR1 and CDR2 from the germline V gene are MNHEY and SMNVEV (reference sequence). The V and J ends lost 8 bases and 0 bases, in that order; junction bases with no gene match: 6. This CDR3 region has 15 residues. The CDR3 loop reads CASAGGASSYNEQFF. The CDR3 DNA is TGTGCCAGCGCCGGGGGGGCCAGCTCCTACAATGAGCAGTTCTTC.

This clonotype was picked up many times. The chain employs TRBV5-4 and TRBJ2-6, with D uncertain. This CDR3 comprises 20 residues. CDR1 is SGHNT, CDR2 YYREEE, per germline (reference sequence). V was clipped by 0 bases and J by 0 bases, with 19 bases between them. The CDR3 is CASSLEVIGAALSGANVLTF. CDR3 sequence (DNA): TGTGCCAGCAGCTTGGAGGTTATAGGTGCGGCCCTCTCTGGGGCCAACGTCCTGACTTTC.

This clonotype showed up many times. The genes are TRBV7-2 and TRBJ1-1; 8 positions match TRBD1. In germline, CDR1 is SGHTA, CDR2 FQGNSA. The CDR3 covers 14 residues. V shed 4 bases, J shed 4 bases, and the junction held 5 bases outside the gene matches. The CDR3, as DNA: TGTGCCAGCAGCTGGACAGGGTGGGGCACTGAAGCTTTCTTT. This sequence encodes CASSWTGWGTEAFF. Filled out from reference TRBV7-2 and TRBJ1-1, the complete variable domain reads GAGVSQSPSNKVTEKGKDVELRCDPISGHTALYWYRQSLGQGLEFLIYFQGNSAPDKSGLPSDRFSAERTGGSVSTLTIQRTQQEDSAVYLCASSWTGWGTEAFFGQGTRLTVV.

This clonotype was observed many times. The V gene is TRBV7-9, the J gene TRBJ2-2, with a tentative D call TRBD2 (5 bases). This CDR3 region has 14 residues. Per germline, CDR1 SEHNR and CDR2 FQNEAQ (reference sequence). V dropped 3 bases and J dropped 2 bases, with 7 bases sitting between them. The CDR3 DNA reads TGTGCCAGCAGCTTTTCGGGAAACACCGGGGAGCTGTTTTTT. It yields the protein CASSFSGNTGELFF. Using reference TRBV7-9 and TRBJ2-2 for the parts outside the CDR3, the full variable domain is DTGVSQNPRHKITKRGQNVTFRCDPISEHNRLYWYRQTLGQGPEFLTYFQNEAQLEKSRLLSDRFSAERPKGSFSTLEIQRTEQGDSAMYLCASSFSGNTGELFFGEGSRLTVL.

The sample holds many counts of this clonotype. The gene calls are TRBV7-9 and TRBJ2-7; TRBD2 aligns across 9 bases. Germline V gene sequence: CDR1 SEHNR, CDR2 FQNEAQ (reference sequence). This CDR3 is built from 15 residues. Trimming at V came to 2 bases and at J to 3 bases, leaving 5 bases not matched to a gene. The CDR3 sequence is CASSLSPSGDYEQYF. The CDR3 bases are TGTGCCAGCAGCTTATCGCCTAGCGGGGACTACGAGCAGTACTTC.

Many counts were recorded for this clonotype. The genes are TRBV12-3 or TRBV12-4 and TRBJ2-3; D is perhaps TRBD2 (5 bases). CDR3 length: 14 residues. V was shortened by 4 bases and J by 3 bases, with 11 bases between the two germline ends. Here the CDR3 reads CASSWTRTTDTQYF. The CDR3 coding sequence is TGTGCCAGCAGTTGGACTCGGACTACAGATACGCAGTATTTT.

This clonotype was seen repeatedly, ten times or more. The rearrangement joins TRBV28 to TRBJ2-7; possibly TRBD2 for D (6 bases). CDR3 length equals 16 residues. Germline-derived CDR1 and CDR2 are MDHEN and SYDVKM. V was cut by 1 base and J by 2 bases, with 15 bases left in between. Here the CDR3 reads CASSLFGGSAAYEQYF. The DNA for the CDR3 is TGTGCCAGCAGTTTATTCGGGGGAAGCGCGGCCTACGAGCAGTACTTC. Using reference TRBV28 and TRBJ2-7 for the parts outside the CDR3, the full variable domain is DVKVTQSSRYLVKRTGEKVFLECVQDMDHENMFWYRQDPGLGLRLIYFSYDVKMKEKGDIPEGYSVSREKKERFSLILESASTNQTSMYLCASSLFGGSAAYEQYFGPGTRLTVT.

This clonotype has a count of ten or more. V gene TRBV12-3 or TRBV12-4 combines with J gene TRBJ1-5, with 8 positions matching TRBD1. CDR3 length: 15 amino acids. J lost 6 bases, V lost 5 bases, and 9 bases had no gene match. CDR3 nucleotide sequence: TGTGCCAGCAGTCTATTCGGACAGGGCAGTCAGCCCCAGCATTTT. Encoded protein: CASSLFGQGSQPQHF.

This clonotype was found many times. The V call is TRBV27, the J call TRBJ2-2, with D possibly being TRBD1 (5 bases). Between the trimmed V and J ends, which lost 6 bases and 0 bases, there was a span of 8 bases. This CDR3 contains 14 residues. The germline CDR1 and CDR2 sequences are MNHEY and SMNVEV (reference sequence). CDR3 sequence: CASRQGTNTGELFF. DNA for the CDR3: TGTGCCAGCAGGCAGGGTACGAACACCGGGGAGCTGTTTTTT.